The T cell receptor beta chain under discussion was sequenced for a study of T cells in Graves' hyperthyroidism and ophthalmopathy. The wider study: Blood was drawn when the patient was first diagnosed and still untreated.

Study findings and constraints: Most thyroid clonotypes expanded above 0.001 were also detected in blood.

CDR1 PRHDT and CDR2 FYEKMQ come from the germline V gene (reference sequence). CDR3 length: 14 residues. Trimming removed 2 bases from V and 4 bases from J, with 11 bases in between. Calling Graves' hyperthyroidism stable meant ophthalmopathy did not progress within 18 months. PBMCs were sourced from roughly 9.7 ml fresh peripheral blood. This clonotype was detected many times. Its specificity is unknown. TCR beta CDR3 regions were amplified from RNA transcripts. The TCR CDR3 was amplified in a first-round RT-PCR using the HTBI primer set. In TCRdb, the multiplex PCR reads were re-called with MiXCR into one record per CDR3 protein. The table lists some 740,000 distinct CDR3 sequences, approximately 14% of them singletons.

The TCR comes from a woman under 30 with Graves' hyperthyroidism. What was sequenced was blood. The rearrangement links TRBV13 to TRBJ1-2; perhaps TRBD1 as D (6 bases). The CDR3 DNA sequence: TGTGCCAGCAGCTTACGGACAGTGGGCTATGGCTACACCTTC. It yields the protein CASSLRTVGYGYTF.